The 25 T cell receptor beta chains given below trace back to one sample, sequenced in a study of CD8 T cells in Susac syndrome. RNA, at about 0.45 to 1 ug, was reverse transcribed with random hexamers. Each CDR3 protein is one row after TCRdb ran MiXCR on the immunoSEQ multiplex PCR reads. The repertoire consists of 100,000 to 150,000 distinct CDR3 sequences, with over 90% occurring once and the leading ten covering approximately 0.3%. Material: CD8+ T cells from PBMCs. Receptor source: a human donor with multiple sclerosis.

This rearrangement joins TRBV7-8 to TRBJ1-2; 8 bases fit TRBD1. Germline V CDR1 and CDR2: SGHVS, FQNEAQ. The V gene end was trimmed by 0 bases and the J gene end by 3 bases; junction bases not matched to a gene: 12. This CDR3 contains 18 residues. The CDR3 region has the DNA TGTGCCAGCAGCTTAGCTCCTCCGGACAGGGTACCCTACTATGGCTACACCTTC. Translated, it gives CASSLAPPDRVPYYGYTF.

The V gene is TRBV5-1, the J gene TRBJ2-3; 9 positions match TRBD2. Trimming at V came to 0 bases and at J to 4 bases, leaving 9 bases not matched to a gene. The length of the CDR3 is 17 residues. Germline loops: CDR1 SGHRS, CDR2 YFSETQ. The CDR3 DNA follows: TGCGCCAGCAGCTTGGGTCTAGCGGGGAATAGGGCAGATACGCAGTATTTT. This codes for CASSLGLAGNRADTQYF. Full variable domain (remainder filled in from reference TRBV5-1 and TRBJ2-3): KAGVTQTPRYLIKTRGQQVTLSCSPISGHRSVSWYQQTPGQGLQFLFEYFSETQRNKGNFPGRFSGRQFSNSRSEMNVSTLELGDSALYLCASSLGLAGNRADTQYFGPGTRLTVL.

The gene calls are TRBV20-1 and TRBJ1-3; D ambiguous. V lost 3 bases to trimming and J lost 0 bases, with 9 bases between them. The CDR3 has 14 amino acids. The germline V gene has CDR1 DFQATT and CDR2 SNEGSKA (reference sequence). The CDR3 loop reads CSARIADSGNTIYF. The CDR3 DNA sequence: TGCAGTGCTAGGATTGCGGACTCTGGAAACACCATATATTTT.

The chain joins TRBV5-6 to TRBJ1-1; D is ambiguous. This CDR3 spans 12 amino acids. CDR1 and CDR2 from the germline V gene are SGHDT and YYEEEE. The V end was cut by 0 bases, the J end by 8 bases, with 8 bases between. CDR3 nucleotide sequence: TGTGCCAGCAGCTTGGGAGGGCGCGAAGCTTTCTTT. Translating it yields CASSLGGREAFF.

The chain's CDR3 is CASSPLSGGENTGELFF. Here the CDR3 DNA reads TGTGCCAGCAGCCCCCTTAGCGGGGGGGAAAACACCGGGGAGCTGTTTTTT. The chain uses TRBV3-1 and TRBJ2-2; 11 bases map to TRBD2. Germline V gene lookup returns CDR1 LGHDT and CDR2 YNNKEL (reference sequence). After removal of 4 bases from V and 2 bases from J, the junction contained 6 bases not matched to a gene. The CDR3 is made up of 17 amino acids. The full variable domain, rest sourced from reference TRBV3-1 and TRBJ2-2, is DTAVSQTPKYLVTQMGNDKSIKCEQNLGHDTMYWYKQDSKKFLKIMFSYNNKELIINETVPNRFSPKSPDKAHLNLHINSLELGDSAVYFCASSPLSGGENTGELFFGEGSRLTVL.

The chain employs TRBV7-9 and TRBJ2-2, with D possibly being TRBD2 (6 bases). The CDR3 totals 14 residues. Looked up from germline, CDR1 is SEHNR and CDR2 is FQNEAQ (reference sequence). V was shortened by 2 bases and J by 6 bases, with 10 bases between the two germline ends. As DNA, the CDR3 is TGTGCCAGCAGCTTAATGAGGGAGGCCGGGGAGCTGTTTTTT. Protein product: CASSLMREAGELFF.

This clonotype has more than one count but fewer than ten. The CDR3: CASSSTMTSGTSYEQYV. CDR3 DNA: TGTGCCAGCAGCTCCACCATGACTAGCGGGACCTCCTACGAGCAGTACGTC. The rearrangement uses TRBV7-9 and TRBJ2-7, with 11 positions matching TRBD2. CDR3 size: 17 residues. Germline trimming cut 4 bases from V and 0 bases from J; bases unmatched to any gene: 8. Germline-derived CDR1 and CDR2 are SEHNR and FQNEAQ (reference sequence).

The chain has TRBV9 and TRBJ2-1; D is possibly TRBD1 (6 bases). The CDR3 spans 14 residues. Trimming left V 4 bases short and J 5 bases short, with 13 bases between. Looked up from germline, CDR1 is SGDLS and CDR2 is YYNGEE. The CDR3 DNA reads TGTGCCAGCAGCCCTCGACAGGTGGACAATGAGCAGTTCTTC. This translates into CASSPRQVDNEQFF.

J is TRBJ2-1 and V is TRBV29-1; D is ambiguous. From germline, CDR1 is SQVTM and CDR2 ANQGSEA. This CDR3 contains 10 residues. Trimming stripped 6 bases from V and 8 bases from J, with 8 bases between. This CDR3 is CSVVKDEQFF. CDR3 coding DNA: TGCAGCGTCGTGAAAGATGAGCAGTTCTTC.

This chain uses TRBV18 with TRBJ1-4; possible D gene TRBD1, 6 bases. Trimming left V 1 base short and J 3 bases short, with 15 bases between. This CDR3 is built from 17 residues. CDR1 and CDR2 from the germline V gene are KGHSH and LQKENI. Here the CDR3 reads CASSPRGGFAANEKLFF. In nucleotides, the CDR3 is TGTGCCAGCTCACCACGGGGGGGCTTTGCGGCTAATGAAAAACTGTTTTTT.

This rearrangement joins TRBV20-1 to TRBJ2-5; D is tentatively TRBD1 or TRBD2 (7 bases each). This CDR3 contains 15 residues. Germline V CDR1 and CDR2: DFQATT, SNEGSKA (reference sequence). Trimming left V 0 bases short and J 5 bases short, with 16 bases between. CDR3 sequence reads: CSARDQGGARETQYF. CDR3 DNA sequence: TGCAGTGCTAGAGATCAGGGGGGGGCCAGGGAGACCCAGTACTTC.

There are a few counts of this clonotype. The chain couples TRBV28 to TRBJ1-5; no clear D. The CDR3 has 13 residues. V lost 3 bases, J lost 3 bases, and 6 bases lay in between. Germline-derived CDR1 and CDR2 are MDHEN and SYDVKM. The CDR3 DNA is TGTGCCAGCAGTTTGGGCATCAATCAGCCCCAGCATTTT. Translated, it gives CASSLGINQPQHF.

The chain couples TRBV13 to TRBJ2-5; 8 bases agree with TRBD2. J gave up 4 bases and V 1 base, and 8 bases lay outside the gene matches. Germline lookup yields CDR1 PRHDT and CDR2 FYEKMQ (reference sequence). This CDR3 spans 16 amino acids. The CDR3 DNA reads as TGTGCCAGCAGCTTAGTGGCCGGGGGGGCTCTAGAGACCCAGTACTTC. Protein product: CASSLVAGGALETQYF.

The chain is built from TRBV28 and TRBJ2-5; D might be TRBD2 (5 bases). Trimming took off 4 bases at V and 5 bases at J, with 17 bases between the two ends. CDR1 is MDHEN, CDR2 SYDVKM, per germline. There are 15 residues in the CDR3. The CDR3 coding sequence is TGTGCCAGCAGTTCACCAGACACCTCGGGGGAGACCCAGTACTTC. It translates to CASSSPDTSGETQYF.

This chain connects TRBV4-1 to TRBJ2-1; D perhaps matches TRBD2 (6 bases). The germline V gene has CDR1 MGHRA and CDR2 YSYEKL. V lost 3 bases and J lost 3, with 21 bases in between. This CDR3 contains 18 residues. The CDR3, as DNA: TGCGCCAGCAGCCAGAGTACCCCCGGCGGGATCCTCTACAATGAGCAGTTCTTC. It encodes CASSQSTPGGILYNEQFF.

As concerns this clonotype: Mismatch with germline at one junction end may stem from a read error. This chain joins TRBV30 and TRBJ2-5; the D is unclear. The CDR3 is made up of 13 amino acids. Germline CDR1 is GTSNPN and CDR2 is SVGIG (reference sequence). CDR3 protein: CAWSSDTKETRYF. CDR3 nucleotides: TGTGCCTGGAGTTCAGACACGAAAGAGACCCGGTACTTC.

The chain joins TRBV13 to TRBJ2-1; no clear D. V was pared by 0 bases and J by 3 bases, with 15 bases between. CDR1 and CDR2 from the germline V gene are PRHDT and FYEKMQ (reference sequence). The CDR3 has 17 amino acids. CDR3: CASSLGYRSQDYNEQFF. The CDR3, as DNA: TGTGCCAGCAGCTTAGGCTATCGGTCCCAGGACTACAATGAGCAGTTCTTC. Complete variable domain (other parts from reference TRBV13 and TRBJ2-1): AAGVIQSPRHLIKEKRETATLKCYPIPRHDTVYWYQQGPGQDPQFLISFYEKMQSDKGSIPDRFSAQQFSDYHSELNMSSLELGDSALYFCASSLGYRSQDYNEQFFGPGTRLTVL.

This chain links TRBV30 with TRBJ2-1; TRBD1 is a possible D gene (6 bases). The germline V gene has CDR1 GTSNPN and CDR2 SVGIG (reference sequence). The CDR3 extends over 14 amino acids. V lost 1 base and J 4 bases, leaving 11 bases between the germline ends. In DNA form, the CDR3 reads TGTGCCTGGAGTGGGAAAGGGGGATACAATGAGCAGTTCTTC. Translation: CAWSGKGGYNEQFF.

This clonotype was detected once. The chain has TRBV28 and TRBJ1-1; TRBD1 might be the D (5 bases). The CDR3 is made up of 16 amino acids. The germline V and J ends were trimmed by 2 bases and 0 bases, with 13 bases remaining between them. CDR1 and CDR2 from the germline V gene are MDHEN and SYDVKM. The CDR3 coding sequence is TGTGCCAGCAGTTTAGTCTGGGGCGTTATGAACACTGAAGCTTTCTTT. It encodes CASSLVWGVMNTEAFF.

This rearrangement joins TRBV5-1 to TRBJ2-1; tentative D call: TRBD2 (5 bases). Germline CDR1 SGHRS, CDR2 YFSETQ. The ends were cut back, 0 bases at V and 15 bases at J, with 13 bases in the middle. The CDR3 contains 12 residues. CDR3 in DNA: TGCGCCAGCAGCTTGGCTCGCCGGGATCCGTTCTTC. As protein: CASSLARRDPFF.

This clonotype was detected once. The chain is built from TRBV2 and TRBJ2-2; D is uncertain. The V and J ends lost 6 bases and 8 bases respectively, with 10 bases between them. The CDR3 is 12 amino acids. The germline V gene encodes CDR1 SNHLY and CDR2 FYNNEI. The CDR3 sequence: CASRDGRGELFF. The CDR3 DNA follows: TGTGCCAGCAGAGACGGCAGGGGGGAGCTGTTTTTT.

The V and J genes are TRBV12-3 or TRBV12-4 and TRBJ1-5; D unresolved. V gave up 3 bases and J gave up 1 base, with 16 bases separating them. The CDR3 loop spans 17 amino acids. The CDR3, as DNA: TGTGCCAGCAGTTTCGTTTGGGAGAATCTAAGCAATCAGCCCCAGCATTTT. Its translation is CASSFVWENLSNQPQHF.

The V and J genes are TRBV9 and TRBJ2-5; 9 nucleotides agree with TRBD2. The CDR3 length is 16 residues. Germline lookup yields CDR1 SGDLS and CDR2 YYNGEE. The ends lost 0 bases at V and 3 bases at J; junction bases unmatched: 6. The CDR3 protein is CASSVGGGRGKETQYF. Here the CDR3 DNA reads TGTGCCAGCAGCGTAGGAGGCGGGAGGGGGAAAGAGACCCAGTACTTC.

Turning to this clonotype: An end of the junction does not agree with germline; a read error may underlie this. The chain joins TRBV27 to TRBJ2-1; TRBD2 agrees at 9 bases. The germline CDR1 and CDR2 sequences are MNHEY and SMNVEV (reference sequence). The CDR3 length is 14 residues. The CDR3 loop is CASSPGTSYYEQFF. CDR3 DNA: TGTGCCAGCAGTCCCGGGACTAGCTACTATGAGCAGTTCTTC.

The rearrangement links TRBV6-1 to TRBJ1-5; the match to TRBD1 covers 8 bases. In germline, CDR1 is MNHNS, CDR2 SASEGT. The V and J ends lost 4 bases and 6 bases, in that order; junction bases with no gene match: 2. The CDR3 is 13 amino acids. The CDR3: CASSVTGAQPQHF. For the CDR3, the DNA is TGTGCCAGCAGTGTGACAGGGGCTCAGCCCCAGCATTTT.